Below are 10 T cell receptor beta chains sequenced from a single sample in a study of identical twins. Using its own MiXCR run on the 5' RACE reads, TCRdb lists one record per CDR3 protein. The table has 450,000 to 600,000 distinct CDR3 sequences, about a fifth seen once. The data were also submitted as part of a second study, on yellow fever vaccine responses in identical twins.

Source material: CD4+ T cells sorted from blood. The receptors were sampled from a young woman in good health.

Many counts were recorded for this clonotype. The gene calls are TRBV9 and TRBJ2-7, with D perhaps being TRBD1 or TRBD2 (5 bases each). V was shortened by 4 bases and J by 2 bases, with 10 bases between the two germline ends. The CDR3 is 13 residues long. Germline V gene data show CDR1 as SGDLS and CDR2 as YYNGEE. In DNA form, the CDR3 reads TGTGCCAGCAGCCGGGACGGCACCTACGAGCAGTACTTC. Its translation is CASSRDGTYEQYF.

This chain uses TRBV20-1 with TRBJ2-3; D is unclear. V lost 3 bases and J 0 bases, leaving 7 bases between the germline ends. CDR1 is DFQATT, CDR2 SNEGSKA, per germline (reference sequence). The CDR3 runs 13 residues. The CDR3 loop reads CSASETSTDTQYF. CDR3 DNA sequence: TGCAGTGCTAGCGAAACTAGCACAGATACGCAGTATTTT.

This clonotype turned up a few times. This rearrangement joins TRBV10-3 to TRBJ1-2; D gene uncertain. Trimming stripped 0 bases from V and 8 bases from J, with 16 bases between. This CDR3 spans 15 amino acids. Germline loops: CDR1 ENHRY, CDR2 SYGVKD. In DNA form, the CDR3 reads TGTGCCATCAGTGAGTCGGAGGGAAGGGCAAGAGGCTACACCTTC. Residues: CAISESEGRARGYTF.

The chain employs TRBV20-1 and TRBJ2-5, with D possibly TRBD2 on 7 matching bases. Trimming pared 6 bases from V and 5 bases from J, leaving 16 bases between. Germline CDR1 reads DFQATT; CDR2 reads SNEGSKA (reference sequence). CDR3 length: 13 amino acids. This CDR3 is CSARGGRQETQYF. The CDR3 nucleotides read TGCAGTGCCCGCGGGGGCCGCCAGGAGACCCAGTACTTC.

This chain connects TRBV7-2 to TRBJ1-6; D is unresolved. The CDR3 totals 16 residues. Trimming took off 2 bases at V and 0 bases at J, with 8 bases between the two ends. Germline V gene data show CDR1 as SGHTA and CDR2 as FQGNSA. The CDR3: CASSLRESSYNSPLHF. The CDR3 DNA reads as TGTGCCAGCAGCTTACGGGAAAGCTCCTATAATTCACCCCTCCACTTT.

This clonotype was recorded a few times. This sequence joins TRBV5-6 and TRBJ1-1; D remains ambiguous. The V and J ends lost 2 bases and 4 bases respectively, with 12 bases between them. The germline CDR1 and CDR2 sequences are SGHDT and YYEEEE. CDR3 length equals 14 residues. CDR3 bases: TGTGCCAGCAGCTTAGGAAGGGTAACCACTGAAGCTTTCTTT. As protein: CASSLGRVTTEAFF.

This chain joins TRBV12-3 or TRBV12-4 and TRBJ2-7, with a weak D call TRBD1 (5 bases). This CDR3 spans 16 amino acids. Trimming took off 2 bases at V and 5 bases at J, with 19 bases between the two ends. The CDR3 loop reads CASSLFGAGDGNEQYF. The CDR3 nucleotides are TGTGCCAGCAGTTTATTTGGGGCTGGAGACGGAAACGAGCAGTACTTC.

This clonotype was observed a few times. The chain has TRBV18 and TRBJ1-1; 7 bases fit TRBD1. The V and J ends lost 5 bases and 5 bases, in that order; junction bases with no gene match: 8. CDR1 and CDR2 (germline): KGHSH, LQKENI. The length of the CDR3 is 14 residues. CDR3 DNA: TGTGCCAGCTCAGTGGTGCCCAGGGGGACTGAAGCTTTCTTT. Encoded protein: CASSVVPRGTEAFF.

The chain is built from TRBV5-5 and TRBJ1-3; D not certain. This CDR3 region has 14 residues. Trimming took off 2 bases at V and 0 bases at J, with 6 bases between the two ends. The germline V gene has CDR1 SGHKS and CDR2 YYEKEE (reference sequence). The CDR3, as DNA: TGTGCCAGCAGCTTCCCTGGCTCTGGAAACACCATATATTTT. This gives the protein CASSFPGSGNTIYF.

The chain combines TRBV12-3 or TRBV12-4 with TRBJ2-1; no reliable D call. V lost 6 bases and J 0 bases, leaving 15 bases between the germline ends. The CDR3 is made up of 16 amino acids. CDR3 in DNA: TGTGCCAGCAGCCTTGAGCGAACCTTCTCCTACAATGAGCAGTTCTTC. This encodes CASSLERTFSYNEQFF.